These 11 T cell receptor beta chains share one sample of origin, sequenced in a study of long-term antiretroviral therapy in people with HIV. Sequencing relied on immunoSEQ assay v3.0, run at survey level. Here immunoSEQ multiplex PCR was the method, and the copy in TCRdb shows in-frame clones only, minus some. Among roughly 30,000 clones listed, 93% were seen once. Material: unsorted PBMCs, obtained around 6.3 years after starting antiretroviral therapy. The receptors were gathered from a middle-aged woman with HIV.

This chain connects TRBV4-1 to TRBJ2-7, with D possibly matching TRBD1 (5 bases). This CDR3 is built from 16 residues. Germline loops: CDR1 MGHRA, CDR2 YSYEKL. Trimming took off 6 bases at V and 5 bases at J, with 23 bases between the two ends. The CDR3 here is CASSLQVGQGADEQYF. DNA of the CDR3: TGCGCCAGCAGTCTTCAGGTCGGCCAGGGTGCGGACGAGCAGTACTTC.

The chain uses TRBV7-2 and TRBJ2-7; D tentatively fits TRBD1 or TRBD2 (5 bases each). Trimming left V 4 bases short and J 4 bases short, with 14 bases between. Germline V CDR1 and CDR2: SGHTA, FQGNSA. This CDR3 spans 14 amino acids. CDR3 bases: TGTGCCAGCAGCTCCTCGGGGACCCCTTACGAGCAGTACTTC. Its translation is CASSSSGTPYEQYF.

This chain uses TRBV7-9 with TRBJ2-3; D unclear. Trimming took 5 bases from V and 4 from J, leaving 10 bases between them. This CDR3 has 13 residues. Germline CDR1 SEHNR, CDR2 FQNEAQ (reference sequence). The CDR3 DNA sequence: TGTGCCAGCAGCCCTAAACAAGCAGATACGCAGTATTTT. It yields the protein CASSPKQADTQYF. The full variable domain, completed using reference TRBV7-9 and TRBJ2-3, is DTGVSQNPRHKITKRGQNVTFRCDPISEHNRLYWYRQTLGQGPEFLTYFQNEAQLEKSRLLSDRFSAERPKGSFSTLEIQRTEQGDSAMYLCASSPKQADTQYFGPGTRLTVL.

This chain connects TRBV11-3 to TRBJ2-2; TRBD2 is a possible D gene (6 bases). Per germline, CDR1 SGHNT and CDR2 YENEEA. The V gene lost 5 bases and the J gene lost 4 bases, with 11 bases spanning the gap. The CDR3 length is 14 residues. The CDR3 here is CASSHRLGTGELFF. In DNA form, the CDR3 reads TGTGCCAGCAGCCACAGACTAGGCACCGGGGAGCTGTTTTTT.

The chain recombines TRBV6-6 with TRBJ2-5; weak D call: TRBD1 (6 bases). The V end lost 6 bases, the J end lost 5 bases, and 10 bases lay between the germline ends. Germline loops: CDR1 MNHNY, CDR2 SVGAGI (reference sequence). The CDR3 contains 12 residues. The CDR3 protein is CASSPDRETQYF. CDR3 in DNA: TGTGCCAGCAGCCCAGACAGGGAGACCCAGTACTTC.

The count of this clone is one. This chain links TRBV14 with TRBJ2-7, with D perhaps matching TRBD1 or TRBD2 (5 bases each). The germline V gene encodes CDR1 SGHDN and CDR2 FVKESK. V lost 4 bases and J lost 0, with 19 bases in between. This CDR3 comprises 17 residues. CDR3 sequence (DNA): TGTGCCAGCAGCCCAAGATCCGGGACGGTCAGCTCCTACGAGCAGTACTTC. Translated, it gives CASSPRSGTVSSYEQYF.

This chain uses TRBV10-3 with TRBJ2-3; TRBD1 aligns across 10 bases. The CDR3 has 14 amino acids. CDR1 and CDR2 from the germline V gene are ENHRY and SYGVKD. Trimming took 3 bases from V and 4 from J; bases not matched to a gene: 1. CDR3 nucleotide sequence: TGTGCCATCAGTGACGGGACAGGGGCAGATACGCAGTATTTT. As protein: CAISDGTGADTQYF.

The V gene is TRBV10-1, the J gene TRBJ2-7; TRBD1 aligns across 10 bases. Germline trimming cut 2 bases from V and 3 bases from J; bases unmatched to any gene: 1. The germline V gene encodes CDR1 WNHNN and CDR2 SYGVQD (reference sequence). The CDR3 loop spans 14 amino acids. CDR3: CASSEGTGVYEQYF. The CDR3 DNA sequence: TGCGCCAGCAGTGAGGGGACAGGGGTCTACGAGCAGTACTTC.

This chain joins TRBV28 and TRBJ1-5; the match to TRBD1 covers 7 bases. The V and J ends lost 4 bases and 8 bases, in that order; junction bases with no gene match: 5. Germline CDR1 and CDR2: MDHEN and SYDVKM. The CDR3 is 13 residues long. The CDR3 loop reads CASSSGQWEPQHF. DNA for the CDR3: TGTGCCAGCAGTTCGGGACAGTGGGAGCCCCAGCATTTT.

The CDR3 here is CASSLDTLRLQPQHF. The CDR3 DNA reads as TGTGCCAGCAGCTTAGACACCCTGCGGCTTCAGCCCCAGCATTTT. The chain recombines TRBV7-2 with TRBJ1-5; D is unclear. There are 15 residues in the CDR3. V dropped 1 base and J dropped 6 bases, with 13 bases sitting between them. The germline gives CDR1 SGHTA, CDR2 FQGNSA. Full variable domain (outside the CDR3, taken from reference TRBV7-2 and TRBJ1-5): GAGVSQSPSNKVTEKGKDVELRCDPISGHTALYWYRQSLGQGLEFLIYFQGNSAPDKSGLPSDRFSAERTGGSVSTLTIQRTQQEDSAVYLCASSLDTLRLQPQHFGDGTRLSIL.

J is TRBJ1-1 and V is TRBV5-4; tentative D call: TRBD1 (5 bases). Germline V gene sequence: CDR1 SGHNT, CDR2 YYREEE (reference sequence). CDR3 length: 15 amino acids. Trimming pared 4 bases from V and 0 bases from J, leaving 13 bases between. CDR3 sequence (DNA): TGTGCCAGCAGCCCCAGGGCGGGAATGAACACTGAAGCTTTCTTT. Its translation is CASSPRAGMNTEAFF.